This T cell receptor (beta chain) was captured by sequencing in a study of beta chain features in type 1 diabetes. The CDR3 extends over 14 amino acids. J gave up 5 bases and V 3 bases, and 4 bases lay outside the gene matches. CDR1 and CDR2 from the germline V gene are KGHSH and LQKENI. Every isolated RNA sample was fully reverse transcribed, so sequencing captured expressed TCRB transcripts. Only in-frame clones appear in the TCRdb table, and some are missing; sequencing was by immunoSEQ multiplex PCR. The sample lists over 150,000 clones, 10% occurring once. In the case of this clone: What it recognizes is unknown.

Study-level points and caveats: PCR might favor shorter templates, equally in patients and controls. Within each of all four CD4+ subsets, Type 1 diabetes patients had TCRB CDR3s that were moderately but significantly shorter.

The TCR sequence derives from a man under 40 with type 1 diabetes. Sequencing was done on a sample of central memory CD4+ T cells from blood. This chain links TRBV18 with TRBJ1-1; 9 bases align to TRBD1. The CDR3 reads CASSPGTGQTEAFF. DNA of the CDR3: TGTGCCAGCTCACCCGGGACAGGGCAGACTGAAGCTTTCTTT.